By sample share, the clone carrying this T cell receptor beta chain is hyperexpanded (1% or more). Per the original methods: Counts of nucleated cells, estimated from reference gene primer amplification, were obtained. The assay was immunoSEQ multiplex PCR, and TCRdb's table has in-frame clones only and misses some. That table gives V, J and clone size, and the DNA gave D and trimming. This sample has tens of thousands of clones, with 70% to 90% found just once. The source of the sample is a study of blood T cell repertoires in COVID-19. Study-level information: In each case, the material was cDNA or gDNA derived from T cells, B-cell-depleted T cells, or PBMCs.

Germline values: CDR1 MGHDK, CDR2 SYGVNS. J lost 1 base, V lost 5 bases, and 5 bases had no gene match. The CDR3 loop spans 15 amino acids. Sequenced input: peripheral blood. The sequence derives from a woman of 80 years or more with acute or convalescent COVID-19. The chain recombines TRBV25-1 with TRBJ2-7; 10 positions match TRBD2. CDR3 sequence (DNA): TGTGCCAGCAGTTATAGCGGGGGGCAATCCTACGAGCAGTACTTC. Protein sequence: CASSYSGGQSYEQYF.